This T cell receptor (beta chain) was sequenced for a study of post-analysis software for immune sequencing data. Study at large: The study covered relapsing-remitting, secondary progressive and progressive-relapsing courses of multiple sclerosis. Study-level points and caveats: Under F measure analysis, samples from one preparation batch co-clustered strongly. Compared with controls, patients showed significantly lower normalized Chao1 diversity.

Tagging with unique molecular identifiers was a feature of the TCR beta cDNA libraries. T cells numbering about 0.9 to 10 million yielded cDNA molecules that totaled about 500,000. In TCRdb, the PCR reads were re-called with MiXCR into one record per CDR3 protein. The sample includes some 690,000 distinct CDR3 sequences, 55% to 60% seen only once; the top ten take around 11%. Ten or more counts support this clonotype. The antigen remains unidentified. The junction does not match germline at one end; this may be a read error. Sequenced: blood. The receptor was isolated from a girl aged 2 to 10 with multiple sclerosis.

The CDR3 spells CASSLWGGETQYF. The CDR3 nucleotides read TGTGCCAGCAGCTTATGGGGGGGCGAGACCCAGTACTTC. This sequence joins TRBV5-1 and TRBJ2-5; possible D gene TRBD2, 7 bases. Germline V CDR1 and CDR2: SGHRS, YFSETQ. The CDR3 spans 13 residues.